These T cell receptor beta chains were read from a single sample in a study of blood T cells in healthy people across ages. MiXCR was run by TCRdb on the 5' RACE reads, yielding one entry per CDR3 protein. The data show roughly 680,000 distinct CDR3 sequences, approximately 50% seen once. Sequencing was carried out using blood. These receptors all stem from a woman aged 60 to 75 in good health. Both conserved end residues are trimmed from each CDR3.

length | J | V | CDR3
15 | TRBJ2-1 | TRBV4-2 | ASSQVRAGGSYNEQF
14 | TRBJ1-4 | TRBV7-9 | ASSLDQGGGIEKLF
12 | TRBJ1-1 | TRBV29-1 | SVDLGGRNTEAF
12 | TRBJ1-2 | TRBV29-1 | SVDFSGANYGYT
14 | TRBJ2-5 | TRBV6-1 | ASSGGGQLRSNEQY
16 | TRBJ2-3 | TRBV7-9 | ASSSLAGGRRDTDTQY
13 | TRBJ1-2 | TRBV14 | ASSRGQYPNYGYT
10 | TRBJ2-7 | TRBV29-1 | SVETGPDEQY
10 | TRBJ2-1 | TRBV20-1 | SASWDYNEQF
11 | TRBJ1-1 | TRBV6-2/TRBV6-3 | ASMGQPNTEAF
9 | TRBJ2-5 | TRBV12-3/TRBV12-4 | ASTRGMTQY
14 | - | TRBV4-1 | ASSQDRTSLGETQY
12 | TRBJ1-1 | TRBV4-2 | ASSPGPGNTEAF
13 | TRBJ2-1 | TRBV18 | ASSPVVTGGNEQF
13 | TRBJ2-3 | TRBV24-1 | ATTDPLQGTDTQY
16 | TRBJ2-3 | TRBV6-1 | ASRRGTLAGEGLDTQY
13 | TRBJ2-1 | TRBV7-2 | ASSLLPGIVSEQF
12 | TRBJ2-1 | TRBV29-1 | SVGYGGRANEQF
12 | TRBJ2-3 | TRBV20-1 | SASRSSGTDTQY
14 | TRBJ2-7 | TRBV21-1 | ASSSRYPGVAYEQY
11 | TRBJ1-2 | TRBV7-9 | ASSLGTADGYT
12 | TRBJ2-7 | TRBV30 | AWRRQGGRNEQY
13 | TRBJ1-2 | TRBV5-6 | ASSILRDSVAGCT
12 | TRBJ2-7 | TRBV20-1 | SAGTTGGAYEQY
13 | TRBJ1-1 | TRBV28 | ASSLGGAGRTEAF
8 | TRBJ1-4 | TRBV25-1 | ASSDEKLF
9 | TRBJ2-4 | TRBV20-1 | SAPLAFKQY
15 | TRBJ2-6 | TRBV12-3/TRBV12-4 | ASSFPGTRLSSGVLT
8 | TRBJ2-5 | TRBV20-1 | RFFRVPQY
13 | TRBJ2-3 | TRBV20-1 | SARDIGLGTDTQY
12 | TRBJ1-2 | TRBV6-5 | ASSYESGTYGYT
11 | TRBJ1-2 | TRBV20-1 | SASQTGFYGYT
12 | TRBJ2-7 | TRBV5-1 | ASSLEGNRYEQY
18 | TRBJ2-3 | TRBV5-6 | ASSWEKTTSGLSSTDTQY
11 | TRBJ2-7 | TRBV20-1 | SARDSYSYEQY
13 | TRBJ2-5 | TRBV7-7 | ASSSSSGHQETQY
14 | TRBJ2-7 | TRBV20-1 | SARDPLAGSSYEQY
11 | TRBJ2-3 | TRBV24-1 | ATSDLVIDTQY
13 | TRBJ2-1 | TRBV5-1 | ASSFRDPSYNEQF
10 | TRBJ2-1 | TRBV20-1 | SADSLENEQF
10 | TRBJ2-7 | TRBV7-8 | ASSLAKGGQY
13 | TRBJ1-1 | TRBV3-1 | ASSQKAGQRTEAF
14 | TRBJ2-7 | TRBV4-2 | ASSQSGTQKSYEQY
13 | TRBJ1-2 | TRBV4-1 | ASSQPLAGFYGYT
14 | TRBJ2-3 | TRBV7-8 | ASSLVAVRSTDTQY
11 | TRBJ1-1 | TRBV11-1 | ASSHGTATEAF
11 | TRBJ2-5 | TRBV29-1 | SVEGKGQETQY
12 | TRBJ2-1 | TRBV4-1 | ASSQDKRESEQF
10 | TRBJ2-5 | TRBV20-1 | SASVALAEQY
14 | TRBJ2-1 | TRBV20-1 | SARVSGTSVINEQF
11 | TRBJ1-2 | TRBV11-2 | ASSLDRQYGYT
11 | TRBJ2-5 | TRBV11-1 | ASSTRGTGTQY
12 | TRBJ1-2 | TRBV20-1 | SAQGAQGGYGYT